This TCR beta chain stems from a study of T cells in Graves' hyperthyroidism and ophthalmopathy. The CDR3 extends over 13 amino acids. V was shortened by 7 bases and J by 8 bases, with 17 bases between the two germline ends. Germline values: CDR1 SGHTA, CDR2 FQGNSA. TCR beta CDR3 region amplification was performed from RNA transcripts. First-round RT-PCR with HTBI primers amplified the TCR CDR3 region. One entry per CDR3 protein, called by TCRdb with MiXCR from the multiplex PCR reads. The sample lists just over 550,000 distinct CDR3 sequences, about half occurring once. The chain combines TRBV7-2 with TRBJ1-2; D unresolved. The sequencing sample was made of peripheral blood or thyroid tissue (not recorded which). The TCR originated in a woman aged 18-29 years with Graves' hyperthyroidism. The CDR3 loop is CASTRTGGEGYTF. The CDR3 coding sequence is TGTGCCAGCACCCGGACGGGCGGGGAGGGCTACACCTTC. Full variable domain (remainder filled in from reference TRBV7-2 and TRBJ1-2): GAGVSQSPSNKVTEKGKDVELRCDPISGHTALYWYRQSLGQGLEFLIYFQGNSAPDKSGLPSDRFSAERTGGSVSTLTIQRTQQEDSAVYLCASTRTGGEGYTFGSGTRLTVV.